The table lists the clone carrying this T cell receptor beta chain with many counts. No antigen is known for it. V was trimmed by 6 bases and J by 0 bases, leaving 11 bases between them. CDR3 length equals 15 residues. Germline assignment: CDR1 MDHEN and CDR2 SYDVKM. The sample originates from a study of response to subunit inactivated influenza vaccine. Points from the study as a whole: Each seasonal flu vaccination may recruit only limited new T cells, authors suggested.

TCRdb reanalysed the RT-PCR reads using MiXCR and keeps one entry per CDR3 protein. Of about 240,000 distinct CDR3 sequences listed, more than 10% were seen once; the top ten hold about 8%. Sequencing used non-naive T cells sorted from PBMCs, obtained roughly 2 weeks before vaccination. The receptor was isolated from a man between 45 and 60 years old who received an inactivated influenza vaccine. V usage is TRBV28 and J usage is TRBJ2-2; no firm D call. CDR3: CASSRRVPNTGELFF. The CDR3, as DNA: TGTGCCAGCAGCCGACGGGTCCCGAACACCGGGGAGCTGTTTTTT.